These 2 T cell receptor beta chains originate from one sample sequenced in a study of T cells in Graves' hyperthyroidism and ophthalmopathy. What was amplified from RNA transcripts were TCR beta CDR3 regions. The HTBI primer set drove a first-round RT-PCR of the TCR CDR3. TCRdb re-analysed the multiplex PCR reads in MiXCR, keeping a single row per CDR3 protein. The sample contains 480,000 or so distinct CDR3 sequences, under 15% of which appear only once. Sequences were obtained from blood. These receptors originate from a woman aged 18 to 35 with Graves' hyperthyroidism.

This clonotype was counted between two and nine times. This chain links TRBV6-2 or TRBV6-3 with TRBJ2-2; no clear D gene. The germline V and J ends were trimmed by 4 bases and 4 bases, with 7 bases remaining between them. CDR3 length equals 13 residues. CDR1 and CDR2 from the germline V gene are MNHEY and SVGEGT. The CDR3 nucleotides read TGTGCCAGCAGTTCTCACTTCACCGGGGAGCTGTTTTTT. Protein: CASSSHFTGELFF.

This clonotype occurred many times. The rearrangement links TRBV2 to TRBJ2-1; 7 positions agree with TRBD1. Unmatched junction bases numbered 10, after V lost 10 bases and J lost 4 bases. Germline V gene lookup returns CDR1 SNHLY and CDR2 FYNNEI. This CDR3 is built from 14 residues. CDR3 amino acids: CATWGTEGYNEQFF. CDR3 in DNA: TGTGCCACCTGGGGGACAGAAGGTTACAATGAGCAGTTCTTC.